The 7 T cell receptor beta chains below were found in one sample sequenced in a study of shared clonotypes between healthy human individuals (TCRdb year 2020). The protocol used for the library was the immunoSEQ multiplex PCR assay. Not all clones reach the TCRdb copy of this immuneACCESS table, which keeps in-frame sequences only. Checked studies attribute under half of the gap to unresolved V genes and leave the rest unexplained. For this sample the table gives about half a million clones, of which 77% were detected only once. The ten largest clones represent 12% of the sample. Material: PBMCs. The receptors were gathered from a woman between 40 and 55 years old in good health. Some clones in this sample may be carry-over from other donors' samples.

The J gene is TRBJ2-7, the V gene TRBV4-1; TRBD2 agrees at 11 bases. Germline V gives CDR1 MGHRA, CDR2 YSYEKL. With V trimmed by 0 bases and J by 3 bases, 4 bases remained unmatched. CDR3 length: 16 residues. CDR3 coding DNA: TGCGCCAGCAGCCAAGACCGACTAGCGGGATTCTACGAGCAGTACTTC. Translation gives CASSQDRLAGFYEQYF.

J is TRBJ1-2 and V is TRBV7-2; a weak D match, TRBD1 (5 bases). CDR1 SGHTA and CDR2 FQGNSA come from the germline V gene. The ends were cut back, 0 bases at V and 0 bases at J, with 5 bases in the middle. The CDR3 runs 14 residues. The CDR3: CASSLATANYGYTF. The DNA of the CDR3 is TGTGCCAGCAGCTTAGCGACAGCTAACTATGGCTACACCTTC.

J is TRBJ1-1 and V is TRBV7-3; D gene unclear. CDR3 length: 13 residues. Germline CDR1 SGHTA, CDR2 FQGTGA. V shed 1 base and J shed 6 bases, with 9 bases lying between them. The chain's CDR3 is CASSLNGVSEAFF. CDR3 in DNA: TGTGCCAGCAGCTTAAATGGGGTATCTGAAGCTTTCTTT.

The CDR3, as DNA: TGTGCCAGCACCTCAGTAAACGAGCAGTACTTC. Translated, it gives CASTSVNEQYF. The chain recombines TRBV6-5 with TRBJ2-7; D remains unclear. Germline-derived CDR1 and CDR2 are MNHEY and SVGAGI. This CDR3 has 11 residues. V was shortened by 7 bases and J by 5 bases, with 9 bases between the two germline ends.

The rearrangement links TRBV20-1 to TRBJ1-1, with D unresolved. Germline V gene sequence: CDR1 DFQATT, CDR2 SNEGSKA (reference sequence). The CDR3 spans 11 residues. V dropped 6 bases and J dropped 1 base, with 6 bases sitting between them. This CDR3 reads CSAMGNTEAFF. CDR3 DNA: TGCAGTGCGATGGGGAACACTGAAGCTTTCTTT.

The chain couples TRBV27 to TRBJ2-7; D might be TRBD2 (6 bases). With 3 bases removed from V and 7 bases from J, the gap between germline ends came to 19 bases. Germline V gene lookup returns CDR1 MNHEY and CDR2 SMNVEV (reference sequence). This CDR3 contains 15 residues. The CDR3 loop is CASSLSGELPREQYF. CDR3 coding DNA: TGTGCCAGCAGTTTGTCGGGGGAACTACCACGAGAGCAGTACTTC.

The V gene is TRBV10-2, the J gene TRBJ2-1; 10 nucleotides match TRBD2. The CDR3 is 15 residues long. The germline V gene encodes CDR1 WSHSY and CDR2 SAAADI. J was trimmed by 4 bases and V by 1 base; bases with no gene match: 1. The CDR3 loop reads CASSELGLAYNEQFF. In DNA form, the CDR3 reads TGCGCCAGCAGTGAGTTGGGACTAGCGTACAATGAGCAGTTCTTC.